The 27 T cell receptor beta chains presented below share a single source sample, sequenced in a study of blood T cell repertoires in COVID-19. Clones were read by immunoSEQ multiplex PCR, and TCRdb kept only the in-frame ones, dropping some. The repertoire holds about 150,000 clones, with around 75% as singletons. Sequencing was carried out using peripheral blood. The origin of the receptors is a woman older than 75 with acute or convalescent COVID-19.

The rearrangement uses TRBV7-9 and TRBJ2-7; 9 bases match TRBD1. The CDR3 totals 14 residues. J lost 4 bases, V lost 4 bases, and 5 bases had no gene match. The germline V gene has CDR1 SEHNR and CDR2 FQNEAQ (reference sequence). The chain's CDR3 is CASSSPGQGYEQYF. The CDR3 DNA follows: TGTGCCAGCAGCTCGCCGGGACAGGGTTACGAGCAGTACTTC.

With regard to this clone: The same CDR3 is also encoded by other DNA sequences in this sample. The rearrangement uses TRBV5-1 and TRBJ2-3; the D gene is possibly TRBD1 (5 bases). V was cut by 3 bases and J by 3 bases, with 5 bases left in between. In germline, CDR1 is SGHRS, CDR2 YFSETQ. CDR3 length equals 12 residues. CDR3 region: CASSSGTDTQYF. The CDR3 nucleotides read TGCGCCAGCAGCTCAGGGACAGATACGCAGTATTTT.

This clone was counted a single time. The chain employs TRBV5-4 and TRBJ1-2; D is undetermined. V lost 4 bases and J 8 bases, leaving 15 bases between the germline ends. This CDR3 is built from 13 residues. Germline V gene lookup returns CDR1 SGHNT and CDR2 YYREEE (reference sequence). The DNA for the CDR3 is TGTGCCAGCAGCCTCGGAGGCAGTAAAGGCTACACCTTC. Protein product: CASSLGGSKGYTF.

The V call is TRBV18, the J call TRBJ1-2, with D possibly being TRBD1 (6 bases). V dropped 2 bases and J dropped 8 bases, with 15 bases sitting between them. CDR1 is KGHSH and CDR2 is LQKENI in the germline V gene. The CDR3 runs to 14 residues. Here the CDR3 DNA reads TGTGCCAGCTCACCAAACGTAAACAGGGAGGGCTACACCTTC. Translated, it gives CASSPNVNREGYTF.

This clone was found a few times. The chain employs TRBV6-5 and TRBJ1-2; D is perhaps TRBD1 (6 bases). This CDR3 comprises 15 residues. The germline V and J ends were trimmed by 0 bases and 3 bases, with 11 bases remaining between them. The germline CDR1 and CDR2 sequences are MNHEY and SVGAGI. The CDR3 nucleotides read TGTGCCAGCAGTTACTCGTCAGGGGATCACTATGGCTACACCTTC. This translates into CASSYSSGDHYGYTF.

This chain uses TRBV11-2 with TRBJ1-5; D perhaps matches TRBD1 (6 bases). Germline V gives CDR1 SGHAT, CDR2 FQNNGV. The CDR3 totals 16 residues. Trimming pared 4 bases from V and 0 bases from J, leaving 13 bases between. The CDR3 sequence: CASSSGTKNSNQPQHF. CDR3 DNA sequence: TGTGCCAGCAGCTCTGGGACAAAGAATAGCAATCAGCCCCAGCATTTT.

The chain employs TRBV3-1 (or the pseudogene TRBV3-2) and TRBJ2-1; 7 bases agree with TRBD2. The ends lost 0 bases at V and 11 bases at J; junction bases unmatched: 7. This CDR3 region has 14 residues. Germline V lookup: CDR1 LGHDT, CDR2 YNNKEL (reference sequence). CDR3 protein: CASSQDLAAVKQFF. The CDR3 bases are TGTGCCAGCAGCCAAGATCTAGCGGCCGTAAAGCAGTTCTTC.

The chain employs TRBV10-3 and TRBJ2-5; D is perhaps TRBD1 (6 bases). The germline V gene encodes CDR1 ENHRY and CDR2 SYGVKD. The CDR3 runs 15 residues. V lost 0 bases to trimming and J lost 3 bases, with 11 bases between them. CDR3 nucleotide sequence: TGTGCCATCAGTGAGTCGGTAACAGGGAAAGAGACCCAGTACTTC. It codes for CAISESVTGKETQYF.

This clone was seen repeatedly, ten times or more. The chain carries TRBV5-1 and TRBJ2-7; D gene unclear. CDR3 length equals 14 residues. The V gene's germline CDR1 is SGHRS and CDR2 YFSETQ. Trimming stripped 0 bases from V and 2 bases from J, with 9 bases between. The chain's CDR3 is CASSLVVHPYEQYF. CDR3 sequence (DNA): TGCGCCAGCAGCTTGGTCGTACACCCCTACGAGCAGTACTTC.

The chain couples TRBV18 to TRBJ2-1; 10 bases align to TRBD2. The CDR3 runs to 16 residues. V shed 2 bases and J 5 bases; nucleotides not matched to a gene: 6. Germline CDR1 is KGHSH and CDR2 is LQKENI. Here the CDR3 DNA reads TGTGCCAGCTCACCAACCGGGACTAGCGTCAACAATGAGCAGTTCTTC. This translates into CASSPTGTSVNNEQFF.

The J gene is TRBJ1-2, the V gene TRBV4-1, with a possible D match to TRBD1 (5 bases). V dropped 3 bases and J dropped 3 bases, with 14 bases sitting between them. Per the germline V gene, CDR1 is MGHRA and CDR2 is YSYEKL. The CDR3 spans 15 residues. The CDR3 loop reads CASSHPGLGDYGYTF. The CDR3 DNA reads as TGCGCCAGCAGCCACCCAGGGCTAGGGGACTATGGCTACACCTTC.

This clone was picked up a small number of times. The V and J genes are TRBV27 and TRBJ1-1; 7 bases are a match to TRBD1. Losses at the gene ends were 6 bases for V and 0 bases for J; bases not matched to a gene: 7. The CDR3 consists of 15 residues. From germline, CDR1 is MNHEY and CDR2 SMNVEV (reference sequence). As DNA, the CDR3 is TGTGCCAGCAGCCCATCGACAGGGTTGAACACTGAAGCTTTCTTT. Protein: CASSPSTGLNTEAFF.

This chain's CDR3 is CASSPGFPTEQAFF. The CDR3, as DNA: TGTGCCAGCAGCCCCGGGTTTCCGACCGAACAAGCTTTCTTT. The gene calls are TRBV7-6 and TRBJ1-1; D is ambiguous. Deletions cut 5 bases from V and 9 bases from J, with 19 bases between. Germline CDR1 reads SGHVS; CDR2 reads FNYEAQ. CDR3 length: 14 amino acids.

J is TRBJ1-4 and V is TRBV27; 8 bases match TRBD1. The trim removed 5 bases at V and 8 bases at J, leaving 7 bases unmatched. This CDR3 is 14 amino acids long. Germline CDR1 MNHEY, CDR2 SMNVEV (reference sequence). For the CDR3, the DNA is TGTGCCAGCAGTGGACAGGGATATGTCGAAAAACTGTTTTTT. This gives the protein CASSGQGYVEKLFF.

This clone was found a few times. The V gene is TRBV5-1, the J gene TRBJ2-7; 8 nucleotides match TRBD1. The CDR3 runs 14 residues. V trimming: 3 bases; J trimming: 6 bases; junction bases outside the gene matches: 8. The germline CDR1 and CDR2 sequences are SGHRS and YFSETQ. Here the CDR3 reads CASSSRTGSTEQYF. The CDR3 nucleotides are TGCGCCAGCAGCTCACGGACAGGGAGCACCGAGCAGTACTTC.

This chain connects TRBV10-3 to TRBJ2-7; weak D call: TRBD1 (6 bases). The V end was cut by 2 bases, the J end by 4 bases, with 15 bases between. The CDR3 has 15 residues. Per germline, CDR1 ENHRY and CDR2 SYGVKD. The CDR3 DNA reads TGTGCCATCAGTGAGGCTGCCAGGGGAAAATACGAGCAGTACTTC. Its translation is CAISEAARGKYEQYF.

V and J are TRBV6-6 and TRBJ1-2, with a tentative D call TRBD1 (6 bases). This CDR3 is built from 14 residues. Germline-derived CDR1 and CDR2 are MNHNY and SVGAGI (reference sequence). Trimming removed 6 bases at V and 7 bases at J, with 18 bases between. The chain's CDR3 is CASSLGGANVGYTF. CDR3 DNA sequence: TGTGCCAGCAGCCTGGGGGGGGCTAACGTTGGCTACACCTTC.

The chain employs TRBV28 and TRBJ2-5; the match to TRBD1 covers 8 bases. The CDR3 extends over 17 amino acids. V shed 6 bases and J 5 bases; nucleotides not matched to a gene: 17. Germline CDR1 and CDR2: MDHEN and SYDVKM. CDR3 amino acids: CASRPSILTGVGETQYF. The CDR3 coding sequence is TGTGCCAGCAGACCTTCTATACTGACAGGGGTTGGCGAGACCCAGTACTTC.

The chain combines TRBV6-6 with TRBJ1-6; D is perhaps TRBD1 (6 bases). This CDR3 spans 14 amino acids. CDR1 and CDR2 (germline): MNHNY, SVGAGI (reference sequence). V was pared by 4 bases and J by 10 bases, with 14 bases between. CDR3 bases: TGTGCCAGCAGTTCTCCCCCAGGGGTCTCACCCCTCCACTTT. Translated, it gives CASSSPPGVSPLHF.

This chain joins TRBV9 and TRBJ1-4; no reliable D call. The ends were cut back, 2 bases at V and 5 bases at J, with 10 bases in the middle. CDR1 and CDR2 from the germline V gene are SGDLS and YYNGEE. The CDR3 is made up of 14 amino acids. The CDR3 bases are TGTGCCAGCAGCGTCGCGGGATGGAATGAAAAACTGTTTTTT. Encoded protein: CASSVAGWNEKLFF.

The chain is built from TRBV27 and TRBJ1-5; D possibly corresponds to TRBD1 (5 bases). V lost 3 bases and J lost 7, with 13 bases in between. The CDR3 contains 14 residues. CDR1 and CDR2 from the germline V gene are MNHEY and SMNVEV (reference sequence). This chain's CDR3 is CASSLTGGIQPQHF. CDR3 nucleotide sequence: TGTGCCAGCAGTTTGACGGGGGGGATCCAGCCCCAGCATTTT.

The J gene is TRBJ1-1, the V gene TRBV24-1, with 7 bases fitting TRBD1. CDR1 is KGHDR and CDR2 is SFDVKD in the germline V gene. CDR3 length equals 15 residues. Trimming took 3 bases from V and 6 from J; bases not matched to a gene: 9. The CDR3, as DNA: TGTGCCACCAGTGATAATGCAGGGGGAAGCTCTGAAGCTTTCTTT. This gives the protein CATSDNAGGSSEAFF.

This chain joins TRBV7-9 and TRBJ2-1; 9 nucleotides match TRBD1. Germline lookup yields CDR1 SEHNR and CDR2 FQNEAQ (reference sequence). J was trimmed by 6 bases and V by 5 bases; bases with no gene match: 8. The CDR3 loop spans 15 amino acids. This chain's CDR3 is CASSTRTGVGNEQFF. Written as DNA, the CDR3 is TGTGCCAGCAGCACCCGGACAGGGGTTGGCAATGAGCAGTTCTTC.

This clone was found a few times. The chain employs TRBV24-1 and TRBJ1-1, with TRBD1 matching over 12 bases. Per the germline V gene, CDR1 is KGHDR and CDR2 is SFDVKD. J was trimmed by 0 bases and V by 5 bases; bases with no gene match: 12. The CDR3 runs 19 residues. The CDR3 DNA follows: TGTGCCACCAGTGCCGGACCGGGACAGGGGGCATGGATGAACACTGAAGCTTTCTTT. It encodes CATSAGPGQGAWMNTEAFF.

This chain uses TRBV28 with TRBJ1-3; tentative D call: TRBD1 (5 bases). The length of the CDR3 is 15 residues. Germline CDR1 is MDHEN and CDR2 is SYDVKM. Trimming pared 2 bases from V and 4 bases from J, leaving 12 bases between. The CDR3 loop reads CASSLRAGYGNTIYF. The CDR3, as DNA: TGTGCCAGCAGTTTAAGGGCAGGGTACGGAAACACCATATATTTT.

The table lists this clone with a few counts. For the CDR3, the DNA is TGTGCCAGCAGCTTCGGGTCGGCTCATAGGAACGAGCAGTACTTC. Translated: CASSFGSAHRNEQYF. This chain joins TRBV7-9 and TRBJ2-7; D unresolved. Germline lookup yields CDR1 SEHNR and CDR2 FQNEAQ (reference sequence). The V end was cut by 3 bases, the J end by 5 bases, with 17 bases between. The CDR3 contains 15 residues.

The chain combines TRBV7-9 with TRBJ2-7; no clear D gene. V was clipped by 7 bases and J by 6 bases, with 16 bases between them. The CDR3 has 13 amino acids. Germline CDR1 reads SEHNR; CDR2 reads FQNEAQ (reference sequence). CDR3 bases: TGTGCCAGCAACCAGGTTGATTCCGGCGAGCAGTACTTC. It translates to CASNQVDSGEQYF.